This T cell receptor (beta chain) appears in the sequencing data of a study of shared clonotypes between healthy human individuals. Details on this clone: Its antigen is undetermined.

Cells designated naive CD8 were CD45RO-negative and were positively selected for CCR7, with terminally differentiated effector memory CD45RA+ cells excluded. Assay used: immunoSEQ multiplex PCR; TCRdb lists only in-frame clones, some missing. This table has hundreds of thousands of clones, roughly 96% appearing once. Study results and limitations: Tissues were not sampled, only blood, and their repertoires likely differ. As a rule, naive subsets had a larger estimated richness than memory subsets.

The sequence was obtained from a woman in her twenties or thirties in good health. The sample consisted of naive CD8+ T cells sorted from blood.

In DNA, the CDR3 is TGTGCCAGCAGTTCCGGGACTAGCGGGAGCCAAGAGCAGTACTTC. This encodes CASSSGTSGSQEQYF. The genes are TRBV27 and TRBJ2-7, with 14 bases lining up with TRBD2. CDR1 is MNHEY, CDR2 SMNVEV, per germline (reference sequence). CDR3 length: 15 residues. V was clipped by 4 bases and J by 7 bases; unmatched bases: 6.